A selection of T cell receptor beta chains follows, all from one sample in a study of long-term antiretroviral therapy in people with HIV. Generated by immunoSEQ multiplex PCR, the TCRdb table keeps only in-frame clones and is missing some. The sample includes more than 25,000 clones, approximately 90% of them seen just once. The sample consisted of unsorted PBMCs, taken 3.2 years before starting antiretroviral therapy. These receptors were collected from a man in his fifties or sixties with HIV. The CDR3 runs from the conserved cysteine through the conserved F or W. D genes are given only for firm matches. The size of a clone is reported for some rows only, either as once, few or many, or as a class for expanded clones.

d_gene	v_gene	abundance	j_gene	CDR3aa	CDR3nt
NA	TRBV18	NA	TRBJ2-3	CASSPQGMVTDTQYF	TGTGCCAGCTCACCACAGGGGATGGTCACAGATACGCAGTATTTT
NA	TRBV27	once	TRBJ1-4	CASSLVRANEKLFF	TGTGCCAGCAGTTTGGTCAGGGCTAATGAAAAACTGTTTTTT
NA	TRBV6-5	NA	TRBJ1-6	CASSPGIYNSPLHF	TGTGCCAGCAGCCCGGGGATCTATAATTCACCCCTCCACTTT
TRBD1	TRBV7-2	once	TRBJ1-2	CASSPGQIYGYTF	TGTGCCAGCAGCCCGGGACAGATATATGGCTACACCTTC
TRBD2	TRBV5-8	NA	TRBJ2-5	CASERGGLETQYF	TGTGCCAGCGAACGCGGGGGGCTGGAGACCCAGTACTTC
NA	TRBV7-3	once	TRBJ2-7	CASSSIGGIYEQYF	TGTGCCAGCAGCTCAATCGGGGGAATCTACGAGCAGTACTTC
NA	TRBV5-4	NA	TRBJ2-2	CASSSGGGVTGELFF	TGTGCCAGCAGTTCCGGAGGAGGGGTCACCGGGGAGCTGTTTTTT
TRBD1	TRBV5-4	once	TRBJ1-1	CASSLDRVSEAFF	TGTGCCAGCAGTTTGGACAGGGTGAGTGAAGCTTTCTTT
NA	TRBV18	NA	TRBJ1-5	CASSPPDWGDQPQHF	TGTGCCAGCTCACCACCGGATTGGGGCGATCAGCCCCAGCATTTT
NA	TRBV30	NA	TRBJ1-2	CAWRVNYGYTF	TGTGCCTGGAGGGTTAACTATGGCTACACCTTC
NA	TRBV18	NA	TRBJ2-7	CASSSTLGSYEQYF	TGTGCCAGCTCAAGTACCCTTGGCTCCTACGAGCAGTACTTC
TRBD2	TRBV6-5	NA	TRBJ2-1	CASSYIAGGPYNEQFF	TGTGCCAGCAGTTACATAGCGGGGGGCCCCTACAATGAGCAGTTCTTC
NA	TRBV7-7	NA	TRBJ2-5	CASSLAQETQYF	TGTGCTAGCAGCTTAGCGCAAGAGACCCAGTACTTC
NA	TRBV6-5	NA	TRBJ2-4	CASSSGNLAKNIQYF	TGTGCCAGCAGTTCTGGGAACCTGGCCAAAAACATTCAGTACTTC
NA	TRBV6-5	NA	TRBJ1-2	CASSYSPQGNYGYTF	TGTGCCAGCAGTTACTCACCGCAGGGAAACTATGGCTACACCTTC
TRBD2	TRBV7-8	NA	TRBJ2-1	CASSARTSGNEQFF	TGTGCCAGCAGCGCCCGGACTAGCGGCAATGAGCAGTTCTTC
TRBD1	TRBV27	NA	TRBJ1-1	CASSLLTGGRLTEAFF	TGTGCCAGCAGTTTATTAACAGGGGGCAGGTTGACTGAAGCTTTCTTT
TRBD1	TRBV28	NA	TRBJ1-4	CASSLLQDRGEKLFF	TGTGCCAGCAGCCTCCTCCAGGACAGGGGTGAAAAACTGTTTTTT
TRBD2	TRBV7-2	NA	TRBJ2-5	CASSSSGGGGETQYF	TGTGCCAGCAGCTCGTCCGGCGGGGGGGGTGAGACCCAGTACTTC
NA	TRBV7-7	NA	TRBJ2-5	CASSLGPGETQYF	TGTGCTAGCAGCTTAGGACCTGGGGAGACCCAGTACTTC
NA	TRBV27	NA	TRBJ1-2	CASSSTGLYLYGYTF	TGTGCCAGCAGTTCTACAGGGTTATACCTCTATGGCTACACCTTC
NA	TRBV5-4	NA	TRBJ1-5	CASSLGGWSGNQPQHF	TGTGCCAGCAGCTTGGGAGGATGGAGTGGCAATCAGCCCCAGCATTTT
NA	TRBV11-2	NA	TRBJ2-1	CASSLGFWTHPRDEQFF	TGTGCCAGCAGCTTAGGGTTTTGGACCCATCCTAGGGATGAGCAGTTCTTC
NA	TRBV2	NA	TRBJ1-2	CASSYFYGYTF	TGTGCCAGCAGCTACTTCTATGGCTACACCTTC
NA	TRBV10-1	NA	TRBJ2-5	CASSEVFGETQYF	TGCGCCAGCAGTGAAGTGTTCGGGGAGACCCAGTACTTC
NA	TRBV10-3	NA	TRBJ2-1	CAISDRQGGALYNEQFF	TGTGCCATCAGTGACAGGCAGGGCGGGGCTCTCTACAATGAGCAGTTCTTC
NA	TRBV28	NA	TRBJ2-6	CASSLGSGANVLTF	TGTGCCAGCAGTCTCGGATCCGGGGCCAACGTCCTGACTTTC
NA	TRBV27	NA	TRBJ2-5	CARAGSFLETQYF	TGTGCCAGGGCCGGTTCATTTCTAGAGACCCAGTACTTC
TRBD1	TRBV5-6	NA	TRBJ1-1	CASSPDGTGKAFF	TGTGCCAGCAGCCCCGATGGGACAGGGAAAGCTTTCTTT
NA	TRBV11-2	NA	TRBJ2-2	CASSLFTAIGFTGELFF	TGTGCCAGCAGCTTATTCACAGCGATTGGTTTCACCGGGGAGCTGTTTTTT
NA	TRBV25-1	NA	TRBJ1-1	CASSESQTWDTEAFF	TGTGCCAGCAGTGAATCGCAGACATGGGACACTGAAGCTTTCTTT
TRBD1	TRBV4-1	medium-sized	TRBJ2-7	CASSQDWGTASYEQYF	TGCGCCAGCAGCCAAGATTGGGGGACAGCTTCCTACGAGCAGTACTTC
TRBD2	TRBV5-1	NA	TRBJ2-1	CASSLPLLAGDNEQFF	TGCGCCAGCAGCTTGCCTCTCCTAGCGGGAGACAATGAGCAGTTCTTC
NA	TRBV7-6	NA	TRBJ1-5	CASSEGVNQPQHF	TGTGCCAGCAGCGAGGGGGTCAATCAGCCCCAGCATTTT
NA	TRBV6-1	NA	TRBJ2-7	CASSEFAETYEQYF	TGTGCCAGCAGTGAATTCGCTGAAACCTACGAGCAGTACTTC
NA	TRBV6-1	NA	TRBJ1-2	CASSVSLGGYTF	TGTGCCAGCAGTGTATCTCTAGGAGGCTACACCTTC
NA	TRBV5-4	NA	TRBJ2-2	CASSLVGATTGELFF	TGTGCCAGCAGCTTGGTTGGAGCCACCACCGGGGAGCTGTTTTTT
NA	TRBV5-1	NA	TRBJ2-1	CASSFGGSSYNEQFF	TGCGCCAGCAGCTTCGGGGGCAGCTCCTACAATGAGCAGTTCTTC
NA	TRBV27	NA	TRBJ2-7	CASSFRDTSYEQYF	TGTGCCAGCAGTTTCCGGGACACCTCCTACGAGCAGTACTTC
TRBD1	TRBV29-1	NA	TRBJ1-3	CSVRLGTGSGNTIYF	TGCAGCGTCCGTCTAGGGACAGGCTCTGGAAACACCATATATTTT